The rows below give T cell receptor beta chains drawn from one sample of a study of Ad26.COV2.S vaccination and SARS-CoV-2 variants. Libraries were prepared by immunoSEQ multiplex PCR; TCRdb keeps only in-frame clonotypes and omits some of them. The sample consists of some 250,000 clones, around nine tenths of them appearing once. The material sequenced was peripheral blood, taken in a trial of Ad26.COV2.S vaccine versus placebo. These receptors were obtained from a person between 18 and 59 years old who received the Ad26.COV2.S COVID-19 vaccine or a placebo. The CDR3 runs from the conserved cysteine through the conserved F or W. D genes are given only for firm matches. Rows give clone size only sometimes, using once, few, many, or a class for an expanded clone.

d_call	v_call	clone_size	j_call	cdr3_aa	cdr3_nt
NA	TRBV9	NA	TRBJ1-6	CASSVRPGTPLHF	TGTGCCAGCAGCGTGAGACCGGGGACACCCCTCCACTTT
NA	TRBV19	NA	TRBJ1-4	CASSRRGPTNEKLFF	TGTGCCAGTAGCAGGCGGGGGCCAACTAATGAAAAACTGTTTTTT
TRBD1	TRBV5-4	NA	TRBJ2-7	CASRPGQGTVYEQYF	TGTGCCAGCAGACCGGGACAGGGAACTGTATACGAGCAGTACTTC
NA	TRBV7-9	once	TRBJ2-1	CASSRRGDNEQFF	TGTGCCAGCAGCCGGAGGGGAGACAATGAGCAGTTCTTC
TRBD1	TRBV5-5	NA	TRBJ1-1	CASTYTAGTGFSTMNTEAFF	TGTGCCAGCACCTATACGGCGGGGACAGGCTTCTCAACTATGAACACTGAAGCTTTCTTT
NA	TRBV9	NA	TRBJ2-7	CASSVEPLSYEQYF	TGTGCCAGCAGCGTAGAGCCTTTGTCCTACGAGCAGTACTTC
NA	TRBV13	NA	TRBJ1-1	CASSRGVDAEAFF	TGTGCCAGCAGCCGCGGAGTGGACGCTGAAGCTTTCTTT
NA	TRBV27	few	TRBJ1-5	CASSFRGRQPQHF	TGTGCCAGCAGTTTCCGGGGAAGGCAGCCCCAGCATTTT
NA	TRBV4-3	NA	TRBJ2-1	CASSKGTEQFF	TGCGCCAGCTCCAAGGGGACTGAGCAGTTCTTC
TRBD1	TRBV6-2/TRBV6-3	once	TRBJ2-7	CASSLDRDYEQYF	TGTGCCAGCAGTCTAGACAGGGACTACGAGCAGTACTTC
NA	TRBV5-4	once	TRBJ2-3	CASSLRGLDTQYF	TGTGCCAGCAGCTTAAGGGGGTTAGATACGCAGTATTTT
TRBD1	TRBV10-3	few	TRBJ2-7	CAIMTGGYEQYF	TGTGCCATCATGACAGGGGGATACGAGCAGTACTTC
NA	TRBV7-7	NA	TRBJ2-1	CASSLGEGHYNEQFF	TGTGCTAGCAGCTTAGGTGAGGGTCACTACAATGAGCAGTTCTTC
NA	TRBV19	NA	TRBJ2-5	CASTEGAAWETQYF	TGTGCCAGTACCGAGGGCGCAGCATGGGAGACCCAGTACTTC
NA	TRBV13	NA	TRBJ1-6	CASSQMGRSPLHF	TGTGCCAGCAGCCAAATGGGGCGGTCACCCCTCCACTTT
TRBD1	TRBV30	once	TRBJ2-5	CAWSAGTGGIEQETQYF	TGTGCCTGGAGTGCCGGGACAGGGGGAATTGAACAAGAGACCCAGTACTTC
TRBD1	TRBV6-4	NA	TRBJ2-1	CASKSDRVGNEQFF	TGTGCCAGCAAATCAGACAGGGTCGGCAATGAGCAGTTCTTC
NA	TRBV19	NA	TRBJ2-5	CASSRSYGIFEETQYF	TGTGCCAGTAGTCGCTCGTACGGCATTTTCGAAGAGACCCAGTACTTC
TRBD2	TRBV10-2	few	TRBJ2-3	CASRHFAGGPFSTDTQYF	TGCGCCAGCAGACATTTTGCGGGGGGCCCCTTTAGCACAGATACGCAGTATTTT
NA	TRBV7-9	once	TRBJ1-1	CASSLPTVQEGAFF	TGTGCCAGCAGCTTACCGACAGTTCAGGAAGGAGCTTTCTTT
TRBD1	TRBV10-3	NA	TRBJ2-7	CAIRGQGAREQYF	TGTGCCATCAGGGGACAGGGGGCGCGGGAGCAGTACTTC
TRBD2	TRBV19	NA	TRBJ2-7	CASSMGLAGTYEQYF	TGTGCCAGTAGTATGGGACTAGCGGGGACCTACGAGCAGTACTTC
NA	TRBV4-3	NA	TRBJ2-1	CASSQEGGENEQFF	TGCGCCAGCAGCCAAGAGGGAGGAGAGAATGAGCAGTTCTTC
NA	TRBV5-1	NA	TRBJ2-5	CASTPWGGRETQYF	TGCGCCAGCACGCCTTGGGGGGGCCGGGAGACCCAGTACTTC
TRBD2	TRBV7-7	NA	TRBJ2-1	CASSTGLAGVGEQFF	TGTGCTAGCAGCACCGGACTAGCGGGGGTAGGGGAGCAGTTCTTC
NA	TRBV5-1	NA	TRBJ2-6	CASSLGGPGSGANVLTF	TGCGCCAGCAGCTTGGGGGGGCCGGGCTCTGGGGCCAACGTCCTGACTTTC
TRBD2	TRBV19	NA	TRBJ2-5	CASSRTSGGVETQYF	TGTGCCAGTAGCCGGACTAGCGGGGGTGTGGAGACCCAGTACTTC
NA	TRBV5-4	NA	TRBJ1-6	CASSFGRVNNSPLHF	TGTGCCAGCAGTTTTGGACGGGTTAATAATTCACCCCTCCACTTT
NA	TRBV11-2	NA	TRBJ2-7	CASSLRTASYEQYF	TGTGCCAGCAGCTTAAGGACAGCCTCCTACGAGCAGTACTTC
NA	TRBV5-4	NA	TRBJ1-2	CASSLVRAAPNYGYTF	TGTGCCAGCAGCTTGGTCCGGGCCGCTCCCAACTATGGCTACACCTTC
NA	TRBV5-6	NA	TRBJ1-2	CASGALLGQGYTF	TGTGCCAGCGGTGCCCTGCTGGGGCAAGGCTACACCTTC
NA	TRBV4-3	NA	TRBJ1-1	CASSQKKNTEAFF	TGCGCCAGCAGCCAGAAAAAGAACACTGAAGCTTTCTTT
NA	TRBV3-1/TRBV3-2	NA	TRBJ1-3	CASSLPTGNTIYF	TGTGCCAGCAGCCTCCCGACGGGAAACACCATATATTTT
TRBD1	TRBV4-1	NA	TRBJ2-5	CASSQPRTGGWETQYF	TGCGCCAGCAGCCAGCCCCGGACAGGGGGCTGGGAGACCCAGTACTTC
TRBD2	TRBV4-1	NA	TRBJ2-1	CASSQEGASGMSEQFF	TGCGCCAGCAGCCAAGAGGGAGCTAGCGGGATGAGTGAGCAGTTCTTC
TRBD1	TRBV6-2/TRBV6-3	NA	TRBJ2-1	CASSSNRGSSYNEQFF	TGTGCCAGCAGTTCTAACAGGGGGAGTTCCTACAATGAGCAGTTCTTC
TRBD1	TRBV30	NA	TRBJ2-7	CAWRGGQGGDNPYEQYF	TGTGCCTGGAGGGGGGGACAGGGAGGTGACAACCCCTACGAGCAGTACTTC
NA	TRBV5-6	NA	TRBJ2-3	CASSLVPGADTQYF	TGTGCCAGCAGCTTGGTGCCGGGCGCAGATACGCAGTATTTT
TRBD1	TRBV2	few	TRBJ2-2	CASSEGDRYTGELFF	TGTGCCAGCAGTGAAGGGGACAGATACACCGGGGAGCTGTTTTTT
NA	TRBV12-3/TRBV12-4	NA	TRBJ1-4	CASSLGADRRLFF	TGTGCCAGCAGTTTAGGCGCCGATAGGCGTCTGTTTTTT
NA	TRBV7-2	NA	TRBJ2-5	CASSFLGRILETQYF	TGTGCCAGCAGCTTCTTGGGTCGGATTTTAGAGACCCAGTACTTC
NA	TRBV12-3/TRBV12-4	NA	TRBJ1-5	CASSSDAQPQHF	TGTGCCAGCAGCTCGGACGCTCAGCCCCAGCATTTT
NA	TRBV7-9	few	TRBJ2-5	CASSEAETQYF	TGTGCCAGCAGCGAAGCGGAGACCCAGTACTTC